This TCR beta chain is drawn from a study of blood T cells in healthy people across ages. V lost 4 bases and J lost 5, with 9 bases in between. This CDR3 contains 13 residues. Germline V gene sequence: CDR1 SEHNR, CDR2 FQNEAQ (reference sequence). Study-wide results and limits: Long-lived donors had more naive CD4+ cells and higher diversity than aged donors. Measured against age, TCR beta diversity per million T cells decreased in a roughly linear manner.

On this clonotype itself: What it binds is not known.

Then a second PCR, running roughly 6 to 11 cycles, was carried out with a sample-barcoded 5' primer and a J-beta primer mix. TCRdb re-derived calls from the 5' RACE reads in MiXCR, one entry per CDR3 protein. The repertoire includes roughly 2 million distinct CDR3 sequences, around half of them detected once, and approximately 2.1% sits in the top ten. The source is a woman between 35 and 50 years old in good health. The rearrangement uses TRBV7-9 and TRBJ2-1; tentatively, D is TRBD2 (6 bases). Specimen: blood. CDR3 coding DNA: TGTGCCAGCAGCTCCAGCGGGCACAATGAGCAGTTCTTC. Translation gives CASSSSGHNEQFF.